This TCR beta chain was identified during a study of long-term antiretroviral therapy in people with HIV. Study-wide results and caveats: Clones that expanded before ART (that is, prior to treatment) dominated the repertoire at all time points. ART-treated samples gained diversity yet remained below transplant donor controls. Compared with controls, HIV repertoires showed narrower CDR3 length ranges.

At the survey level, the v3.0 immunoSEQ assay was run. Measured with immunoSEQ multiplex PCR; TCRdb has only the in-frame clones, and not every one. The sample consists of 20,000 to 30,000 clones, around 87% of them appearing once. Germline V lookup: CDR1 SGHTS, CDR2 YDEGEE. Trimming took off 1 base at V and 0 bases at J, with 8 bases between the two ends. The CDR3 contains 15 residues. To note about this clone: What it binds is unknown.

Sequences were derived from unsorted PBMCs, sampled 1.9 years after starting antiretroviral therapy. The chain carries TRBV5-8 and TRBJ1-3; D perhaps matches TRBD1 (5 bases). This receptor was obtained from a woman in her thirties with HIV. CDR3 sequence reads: CASSLRGDSGNTIYF. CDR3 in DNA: TGTGCCAGCAGCTTGAGGGGAGACTCTGGAAACACCATATATTTT.